Following are 30 T cell receptor beta chains from one sample sequenced in a study of blood T cell repertoires in COVID-19. Produced via immunoSEQ multiplex PCR; TCRdb's table is partial and in-frame only. This table holds 45,000 to 55,000 clones, over 80% found once. The sample comprised peripheral blood. All receptors derive from a human donor in a cohort sampled during active COVID-19.

The V gene is TRBV11-1, the J gene TRBJ1-6, with D maybe TRBD1 (6 bases). CDR3 length: 15 amino acids. V lost 3 bases and J lost 6, with 12 bases in between. Germline lookup yields CDR1 SGHAT and CDR2 FQDESV (reference sequence). CDR3 DNA: TGTGCCAGCAGCTTGGCCGGACAGCCTAATTCACCCCTCCACTTT. Translating gives CASSLAGQPNSPLHF.

The rearrangement links TRBV6-5 to TRBJ2-7, with 8 nucleotides matching TRBD1. The J segment lost 4 bases and the V segment lost 5 bases, leaving 4 bases of the junction unmatched. This CDR3 has 13 residues. Germline CDR1 and CDR2: MNHEY and SVGAGI. The CDR3 DNA reads TGTGCCAGCAGTAGGACAGGGTTGTACGAGCAGTACTTC. Encoded protein: CASSRTGLYEQYF.

The chain recombines TRBV18 with TRBJ1-2; no clear D. The CDR3 has 14 residues. Germline CDR1 reads KGHSH; CDR2 reads LQKENI. V was clipped by 4 bases and J by 1 base, with 10 bases between them. CDR3 amino acids: CASSLRDINYGYTF. CDR3 DNA sequence: TGTGCCAGCTCACTCCGGGATATTAACTATGGCTACACCTTC. Together with reference TRBV18 and TRBJ1-2, the CDR3 gives the full variable domain: NAGVMQNPRHLVRRRGQEARLRCSPMKGHSHVYWYRQLPEEGLKFMVYLQKENIIDESGMPKERFSAEFPKEGPSILRIQQVVRGDSAAYFCASSLRDINYGYTFGSGTRLTVV.

This chain connects TRBV7-2 to TRBJ1-3; 7 bases map to TRBD1. The CDR3 totals 15 residues. From germline, CDR1 is SGHTA and CDR2 FQGNSA. With V trimmed by 1 base and J by 1 base, 1 base remained unmatched. The CDR3, as DNA: TGTGCCAGCAGCTTAGGGGGACAGTCTGGAAACACCATATATTTT. Its protein is CASSLGGQSGNTIYF.

CDR3 protein: CASSPDSYYYNEQFF. The CDR3 nucleotides read TGTGCCAGCAGCCCGGACAGTTACTACTACAATGAGCAGTTCTTC. The V call is TRBV7-3, the J call TRBJ2-1; D is perhaps TRBD1 (6 bases). V gave up 5 bases and J gave up 3 bases, with 14 bases separating them. From germline, CDR1 is SGHTA and CDR2 FQGTGA. The CDR3 is 15 amino acids. The entire variable domain, with the rest obtained from reference TRBV7-3 and TRBJ2-1, is as follows: GAGVSQTPSNKVTEKGKYVELRCDPISGHTALYWYRQSLGQGPEFLIYFQGTGAADDSGLPNDRFFAVRPEGSVSTLKIQRTERGDSAVYLCASSPDSYYYNEQFFGPGTRLTVL.

V gene TRBV12-5 combines with J gene TRBJ1-6; 10 nucleotides align to TRBD1. CDR1 LGHNT and CDR2 FRNRAP come from the germline V gene. The V segment lost 6 bases and the J segment 9 bases; nucleotides outside the gene matches: 2. This CDR3 region has 13 residues. The CDR3 DNA follows: TGTGCTAGTGGGCGGGACAGGGGTTCACCCCTCCACTTT. Translation: CASGRDRGSPLHF.

J is TRBJ2-3 and V is TRBV7-2, with 10 bases aligning to TRBD2. Per the germline V gene, CDR1 is SGHTA and CDR2 is FQGNSA. The CDR3 covers 17 residues. V shed 3 bases, J shed 3 bases, and the junction held 9 bases outside the gene matches. In DNA form, the CDR3 reads TGTGCCAGCAGCTTTAGCGGGGGGCCCTTGAGGACAGATACGCAGTATTTT. It translates to CASSFSGGPLRTDTQYF.

This clone has more than one count but fewer than ten. The chain carries TRBV6-5 and TRBJ1-2; D uncertain. The CDR3 has 13 amino acids. Germline loops: CDR1 MNHEY, CDR2 SVGAGI. Trimming stripped 5 bases from V and 0 bases from J, with 7 bases between. CDR3 sequence: CASSKLTNYGYTF. CDR3 in DNA: TGTGCCAGCAGTAAACTGACTAACTATGGCTACACCTTC.

V is TRBV18 and J is TRBJ1-4; D is unclear. The CDR3 is 15 residues long. Deletions cut 1 base from V and 6 bases from J, with 12 bases between. CDR1 KGHSH and CDR2 LQKENI come from the germline V gene. The CDR3 sequence is CASSPRQQPDEKLFF. CDR3 coding DNA: TGTGCCAGCTCACCACGGCAACAGCCGGATGAAAAACTGTTTTTT. The entire variable domain, with the rest obtained from reference TRBV18 and TRBJ1-4, is as follows: NAGVMQNPRHLVRRRGQEARLRCSPMKGHSHVYWYRQLPEEGLKFMVYLQKENIIDESGMPKERFSAEFPKEGPSILRIQQVVRGDSAAYFCASSPRQQPDEKLFFGSGTQLSVL.

V is TRBV4-2 and J is TRBJ2-7, with 11 bases matching TRBD2. Germline assignment: CDR1 LGHNA and CDR2 YNFKEQ. Germline trimming cut 3 bases from V and 4 bases from J; bases unmatched to any gene: 5. The CDR3 sequence is 15 residues long. The chain's CDR3 is CASSHISGGAYEQYF. CDR3 bases: TGTGCCAGCAGCCACATTAGCGGGGGGGCGTACGAGCAGTACTTC.

About this clone: The sample holds other DNA sequences that translate to the same CDR3. The chain recombines TRBV7-9 with TRBJ1-6; 7 bases are a match to TRBD1. CDR3 length equals 14 residues. After removal of 5 bases from V and 5 bases from J, the junction contained 3 bases not matched to a gene. Per germline, CDR1 SEHNR and CDR2 FQNEAQ (reference sequence). CDR3 amino acids: CASSGDRDNSPLHF. The CDR3 DNA reads TGTGCCAGCAGCGGTGACAGGGATAATTCACCCCTCCACTTT.

The chain is built from TRBV13 and TRBJ1-1; 11 bases agree with TRBD1. The V and J ends lost 4 bases and 4 bases, in that order; junction bases with no gene match: 5. Germline V CDR1 and CDR2: PRHDT, FYEKMQ (reference sequence). The length of the CDR3 is 15 residues. The CDR3 reads CASSWTGGGSTEAFF. CDR3 coding DNA: TGTGCCAGCAGCTGGACAGGGGGCGGTAGCACTGAAGCTTTCTTT.

The chain is built from TRBV27 and TRBJ2-5; D gene unclear. This CDR3 spans 13 amino acids. Germline CDR1 is MNHEY and CDR2 is SMNVEV (reference sequence). Trimming pared 2 bases from V and 5 bases from J, leaving 9 bases between. CDR3 in DNA: TGTGCCAGCAGTTTAAGTCTACGTGAGACCCAGTACTTC. Encoded protein: CASSLSLRETQYF.

V is TRBV6-5 and J is TRBJ1-2, with 7 bases matching TRBD1. V gave up 7 bases and J gave up 8 bases; unmatched junction bases: 13. The CDR3 runs to 14 residues. The V gene's germline CDR1 is MNHEY and CDR2 SVGAGI. CDR3 sequence: CASIPNDRVRGYTF. CDR3 in DNA: TGTGCCAGCATACCGAACGACAGGGTGCGAGGCTACACCTTC.

V and J are TRBV9 and TRBJ2-2, with a tentative D call TRBD1 (6 bases). Germline V gene data show CDR1 as SGDLS and CDR2 as YYNGEE. V gave up 0 bases and J gave up 4 bases, with 10 bases separating them. The CDR3 runs to 15 residues. This chain's CDR3 is CASSVAIGGTGELFF. The CDR3 DNA reads as TGTGCCAGCAGCGTAGCTATAGGGGGCACCGGGGAGCTGTTTTTT.

This clone has just one count. V is TRBV5-1 and J is TRBJ2-7; TRBD2 might be the D (5 bases). V lost 0 bases, J lost 7 bases, and 17 bases lay in between. The CDR3 consists of 15 residues. Per germline, CDR1 SGHRS and CDR2 YFSETQ. CDR3 region: CASSLGTPSILEQYF. The CDR3 coding sequence is TGCGCCAGCAGCTTGGGGACTCCCTCCATCTTAGAGCAGTACTTC.

V usage is TRBV5-4 and J usage is TRBJ1-2, with TRBD1 matching 9 bases. The germline CDR1 and CDR2 sequences are SGHNT and YYREEE (reference sequence). This CDR3 has 14 amino acids. Trimming removed 2 bases from V and 5 bases from J; junction bases left unmatched: 4. The DNA of the CDR3 is TGTGCCAGCAGCTTACAACAGGGGGCGTATGGCTACACCTTC. Translation gives CASSLQQGAYGYTF.

This clone was recorded only once. The rearrangement links TRBV5-8 to TRBJ2-3; unclear D gene. Germline V CDR1 and CDR2: SGHTS, YDEGEE. The CDR3 runs to 20 residues. V gave up 3 bases and J gave up 0 bases, with 26 bases separating them. DNA of the CDR3: TGTGCCAGCAGCTGGCAGACCTACGTGAACTCCCTAGGTAGCACAGATACGCAGTATTTT. This codes for CASSWQTYVNSLGSTDTQYF. Drawing the rest from reference TRBV5-8 and TRBJ2-3, the complete variable domain is EAGVTQSPTHLIKTRGQQATLRCSPISGHTSVYWYQQALGLGLQFLLWYDEGEERNRGNFPPRFSGRQFPNYSSELNVNALELEDSALYLCASSWQTYVNSLGSTDTQYFGPGTRLTVL.

This chain links TRBV4-3 with TRBJ1-2; D is undetermined. CDR1 LGHNA and CDR2 YSLEER come from the germline V gene. The ends were cut back, 0 bases at V and 4 bases at J, with 12 bases in the middle. The CDR3 is 15 residues long. This CDR3 is CASSQDLSVFYGYTF. In nucleotides, the CDR3 is TGCGCCAGCAGCCAAGATCTGTCAGTGTTCTATGGCTACACCTTC.

The chain links TRBV6-5 to TRBJ1-2, with TRBD1 matching 7 bases. V shed 10 bases and J 4 bases; nucleotides not matched to a gene: 12. CDR3 length: 14 residues. Per germline, CDR1 MNHEY and CDR2 SVGAGI. The CDR3 nucleotides are TGTGCCACCGGCCGGGAGGGGGCCAGCTATGGCTACACCTTC. Residues: CATGREGASYGYTF.

The chain combines TRBV2 with TRBJ2-1; D might be TRBD2 (5 bases). The germline V and J ends were trimmed by 3 bases and 7 bases, with 16 bases remaining between them. The CDR3 is 15 amino acids. The germline V gene has CDR1 SNHLY and CDR2 FYNNEI. CDR3 DNA sequence: TGTGCCAGCAGTGATGTCGAGCGGTATGGGAATGAGCAGTTCTTC. Translating it yields CASSDVERYGNEQFF.

The chain's CDR3 is CASSLGDRAPGEQFF. The CDR3 coding sequence is TGTGCCAGCAGCTTGGGGGACAGGGCTCCCGGTGAGCAGTTCTTC. The chain links TRBV5-6 to TRBJ2-1; 9 nucleotides agree with TRBD1. CDR3 size: 15 residues. V lost 0 bases to trimming and J lost 9 bases; unmatched junction nucleotides: 7. CDR1 is SGHDT and CDR2 is YYEEEE in the germline V gene.

The chain couples TRBV21-1 to TRBJ1-5; the table's D call of TRBD1 was not tested on the DNA. TRBV21-1 is described as a pseudogene. The CDR3 covers 14 residues. The CDR3 region has the DNA TGTGCCAGCTCTGGGACAGACTACAATCAGCCCCAGCATTTT. Translating gives CASSGTDYNQPQHF.

V usage is TRBV2 and J usage is TRBJ1-2, with 10 nucleotides matching TRBD1. CDR1 is SNHLY, CDR2 FYNNEI, per germline. V was pared by 5 bases and J by 2 bases, with 5 bases of the junction left unmatched. The length of the CDR3 is 15 residues. In nucleotides, the CDR3 is TGTGCCAGCAGTAGGCGACAGGGGGCAAACTATGGCTACACCTTC. Amino acid sequence: CASSRRQGANYGYTF.

This chain links TRBV7-8 with TRBJ1-2; TRBD1 aligns across 7 bases. The J segment lost 7 bases and the V segment lost 3 bases, leaving 8 bases of the junction unmatched. Germline CDR1 SGHVS, CDR2 FQNEAQ. The CDR3 is 14 residues long. In nucleotides, the CDR3 is TGTGCCAGCAGCTTGGGAGAGGGGGCTTCTGGCTACACCTTC. Residues: CASSLGEGASGYTF.

The J gene is TRBJ2-3, the V gene TRBV5-1; 12 bases agree with TRBD2. Germline lookup yields CDR1 SGHRS and CDR2 YFSETQ. This CDR3 is built from 16 residues. Losses at the gene ends were 2 bases for V and 3 bases for J; bases not matched to a gene: 4. The CDR3 region is CASSFTTSGGTDTQYF. DNA of the CDR3: TGCGCCAGCAGCTTCACGACTAGCGGGGGAACAGATACGCAGTATTTT.

V usage is TRBV6-5 and J usage is TRBJ1-3; 8 nucleotides agree with TRBD1. CDR1 and CDR2 from the germline V gene are MNHEY and SVGAGI. This CDR3 is built from 13 residues. V gave up 8 bases and J gave up 5 bases; unmatched junction bases: 5. CDR3 loop: CASGGQGRNTIYF. In DNA, the CDR3 is TGTGCCAGCGGCGGACAGGGTAGAAACACCATATATTTT.

This chain connects TRBV6-4 to TRBJ2-3; D gene unclear. The CDR3 covers 13 residues. V was clipped by 0 bases and J by 12 bases, with 13 bases between them. Per germline, CDR1 MRHNA and CDR2 SNTAGT. The CDR3 DNA sequence: TGTGCCAGCAGTGACTCGAGAGGAACCGCTCAGTATTTT. Its protein is CASSDSRGTAQYF.

This chain links TRBV25-1 with TRBJ1-1; maybe TRBD1 (6 bases). From germline, CDR1 is MGHDK and CDR2 SYGVNS. The CDR3 runs to 16 residues. V lost 5 bases and J lost 1, with 17 bases in between. DNA of the CDR3: TGTGCCAGCAGTAGTTGGGGGGGGGCGGAGAACACTGAAGCTTTCTTT. Translating gives CASSSWGGAENTEAFF. Drawing the rest from reference TRBV25-1 and TRBJ1-1, the complete variable domain is EADIYQTPRYLVIGTGKKITLECSQTMGHDKMYWYQQDPGMELHLIHYSYGVNSTEKGDLSSESTVSRIRTEHFPLTLESARPSHTSQYLCASSSWGGAENTEAFFGQGTRLTVV.

The chain couples TRBV5-8 to TRBJ1-6; no reliable D call. The CDR3 is 14 residues long. The germline CDR1 and CDR2 sequences are SGHTS and YDEGEE. Trimming took 0 bases from V and 2 from J, leaving 3 bases between them. CDR3 DNA sequence: TGTGCCAGCAGCTTGGCAGCCTATAATTCACCCCTCCACTTT. Translated, it gives CASSLAAYNSPLHF.